The 31 T cell receptor beta chains below come from one sample, sequenced in a study of T cells in Graves' hyperthyroidism and ophthalmopathy. The source material, RNA transcripts, was used to amplify TCR beta CDR3 regions. HTBI primers were employed in a first-round RT-PCR of the TCR CDR3. Via MiXCR, TCRdb re-called the multiplex PCR reads, giving one row per CDR3 protein. Of some 300,000 distinct CDR3 sequences listed, roughly 14% were seen once; the top ten hold roughly 8.5%. Input material: blood. These receptors were taken from a woman younger than 45 with Graves' hyperthyroidism that later progressed to Graves' ophthalmopathy.

This clonotype was seen ten or more times. V and J are TRBV7-8 and TRBJ2-7, with 7 nucleotides matching TRBD2. Trimming took 2 bases from V and 7 from J; bases not matched to a gene: 20. Per germline, CDR1 SGHVS and CDR2 FQNEAQ. CDR3 length equals 18 residues. The chain's CDR3 is CASSLSGRVGLIYGEQYF. In DNA, the CDR3 is TGTGCCAGCAGCTTATCAGGGAGGGTTGGACTAATATACGGGGAGCAGTACTTC.

This clonotype was observed many times. CDR3 sequence (DNA): TGTGCCACCAGTCAGACAGGGAAGAACACTGAAGCTTTCTTT. It is translated as CATSQTGKNTEAFF. The chain combines TRBV24-1 with TRBJ1-1; 7 bases map to TRBD1. Unmatched junction bases numbered 4, after V lost 6 bases and J lost 1 base. This CDR3 spans 14 amino acids. The germline V gene has CDR1 KGHDR and CDR2 SFDVKD.

The chain has TRBV5-8 and TRBJ2-5; weak D call: TRBD1 (5 bases). CDR1 and CDR2 (germline): SGHTS, YDEGEE. V was trimmed by 0 bases and J by 11 bases, leaving 11 bases between them. The CDR3 is 12 amino acids. CDR3 in DNA: TGTGCCAGCAGCTTGGTGACAGACGCTCAGTACTTC. Amino acid sequence: CASSLVTDAQYF.

This clonotype appeared many times. This chain uses TRBV28 with TRBJ2-7; maybe TRBD2 (5 bases). The CDR3 extends over 14 amino acids. Germline loops: CDR1 MDHEN, CDR2 SYDVKM. V was shortened by 3 bases and J by 6 bases, with 15 bases between the two germline ends. In DNA form, the CDR3 reads TGTGCCAGCAGTTTTTTGCTTGCTAGCAGCGAGCAGTACTTC. This gives the protein CASSFLLASSEQYF.

This clonotype was recorded many times. CDR3 residues: CASRASWDGATEAFF. CDR3 sequence (DNA): TGTGCCAGCAGAGCCTCTTGGGACGGGGCCACTGAAGCTTTCTTT. The chain couples TRBV6-1 to TRBJ1-1; tentatively, D is TRBD1 (5 bases). The CDR3 runs 15 residues. CDR1 is MNHNS and CDR2 is SASEGT in the germline V gene. The germline V and J ends were trimmed by 6 bases and 4 bases, with 18 bases remaining between them.

This clonotype was counted ten times or more. The chain joins TRBV19 to TRBJ2-1; 11 bases are shared with TRBD2. CDR3 size: 16 residues. With 3 bases clipped from V and 5 bases from J, the junction kept 6 bases outside the gene matches. Germline V gene sequence: CDR1 LNHDA, CDR2 SQIVND (reference sequence). In DNA, the CDR3 is TGTGCCAGTAGTATTATTAGCGGGAGGGCCAACAATGAGCAGTTCTTC. Its translation is CASSIISGRANNEQFF.

As concerns this clonotype: A much more abundant neighbour one base away suggests this may be a read error. The chain has TRBV20-1 and TRBJ2-1, with 7 bases matching TRBD2. V lost 0 bases and J lost 2; bases outside the gene matches: 7. In germline, CDR1 is DFQATT, CDR2 SNEGSKA (reference sequence). This CDR3 has 16 residues. CDR3 DNA sequence: TGCAGTGCTAGAGATCGGGGCGGGAGCACCTACAATGAGCAGTTCTTC. It yields the protein CSARDRGGSTYNEQFF.

This clonotype was found many times. This chain joins TRBV7-8 and TRBJ1-5; tentative D call: TRBD1 (6 bases). V was pared by 2 bases and J by 7 bases, with 15 bases between. Germline assignment: CDR1 SGHVS and CDR2 FQNEAQ. The CDR3 totals 15 residues. The CDR3 DNA reads TGTGCCAGCAGCTTATCAGTGTTTAGGGGGCAGCCCCAGCATTTT. This codes for CASSLSVFRGQPQHF.

This clonotype was found many times. The V and J genes are TRBV18 and TRBJ2-5; 8 positions agree with TRBD1. Germline CDR1 KGHSH, CDR2 LQKENI. This CDR3 is built from 15 residues. After removal of 4 bases from V and 3 bases from J, the junction contained 7 bases not matched to a gene. In DNA form, the CDR3 reads TGTGCCAGCTCACGTCTGGGACAGGCGAAAGAGACCCAGTACTTC. It specifies CASSRLGQAKETQYF.

This clonotype was observed at least ten times. This chain links TRBV5-1 with TRBJ1-1, with unresolved D. There are 15 residues in the CDR3. Trimming removed 7 bases at V and 1 base at J, with 17 bases between. Germline CDR1 and CDR2: SGHRS and YFSETQ. The CDR3 nucleotides read TGCGCCAGCTCCCCGGTCGGGGTTCCGAACACTGAAGCTTTCTTT. It is translated as CASSPVGVPNTEAFF. The full variable domain, rest sourced from reference TRBV5-1 and TRBJ1-1, is KAGVTQTPRYLIKTRGQQVTLSCSPISGHRSVSWYQQTPGQGLQFLFEYFSETQRNKGNFPGRFSGRQFSNSRSEMNVSTLELGDSALYLCASSPVGVPNTEAFFGQGTRLTVV.

The chain combines TRBV7-6 with TRBJ2-1, with D hard to call. CDR1 and CDR2 (germline): SGHVS, FNYEAQ. V dropped 5 bases and J dropped 3 bases, with 11 bases sitting between them. There are 14 residues in the CDR3. CDR3 sequence reads: CASSTSSDYNEQFF. In DNA, the CDR3 is TGTGCCAGCAGCACCTCATCCGACTACAATGAGCAGTTCTTC.

Ten or more counts support this clonotype. The J gene is TRBJ1-1, the V gene TRBV27; D perhaps matches TRBD1 (5 bases). This CDR3 is built from 13 residues. Germline-derived CDR1 and CDR2 are MNHEY and SMNVEV (reference sequence). V shed 6 bases and J shed 1 base, with 9 bases lying between them. CDR3 in amino acids: CASRRRENTEAFF. In nucleotides, the CDR3 is TGTGCCAGCAGGCGCAGGGAGAACACTGAAGCTTTCTTT.

This clonotype showed up many times. V gene TRBV6-1 combines with J gene TRBJ1-5; D is uncertain. V lost 2 bases and J 1 base, leaving 15 bases between the germline ends. The CDR3 is made up of 17 amino acids. Germline lookup yields CDR1 MNHNS and CDR2 SASEGT. CDR3 sequence: CASSELRADLSNQPQHF. The DNA of the CDR3 is TGTGCCAGCAGTGAATTGCGGGCCGATCTAAGCAATCAGCCCCAGCATTTT.

This clonotype was counted ten times or more. J is TRBJ2-5 and V is TRBV20-1; D not resolved. Germline V gene lookup returns CDR1 DFQATT and CDR2 SNEGSKA (reference sequence). The CDR3 totals 16 residues. V dropped 4 bases and J dropped 0 bases, with 18 bases sitting between them. CDR3: CSATPLGSPDQETQYF. CDR3 DNA: TGCAGTGCTACCCCCCTAGGGTCTCCCGACCAAGAGACCCAGTACTTC.

A few counts support this clonotype. The chain links TRBV29-1 to TRBJ2-7; 7 positions agree with TRBD2. From germline, CDR1 is SQVTM and CDR2 ANQGSEA. V lost 7 bases to trimming and J lost 2 bases; unmatched junction nucleotides: 5. This CDR3 comprises 12 residues. CDR3: CSAREGTYEQYF. The CDR3, as DNA: TGCAGCGCCAGGGAGGGGACCTACGAGCAGTACTTC.

This clonotype came up many times. V and J are TRBV7-2 and TRBJ2-2; 7 bases align to TRBD1. Per germline, CDR1 SGHTA and CDR2 FQGNSA. The CDR3 length is 14 residues. V lost 5 bases and J lost 6; bases outside the gene matches: 6. CDR3 nucleotides: TGTGCCAGCAGCGAACAGGGGCTCGCCGGGGAGCTGTTTTTT. Translated, it gives CASSEQGLAGELFF.

Ten or more counts support this clonotype. The chain carries TRBV7-8 and TRBJ2-2, with TRBD2 as a possible D gene (6 bases). Per germline, CDR1 SGHVS and CDR2 FQNEAQ. Trimming left V 1 base short and J 6 bases short, with 12 bases between. The CDR3 runs 15 residues. The CDR3 loop reads CASSLGGTGSGELFF. DNA for the CDR3: TGTGCCAGCAGCTTAGGTGGGACTGGATCCGGGGAGCTGTTTTTT.

This clonotype appeared many times. In DNA form, the CDR3 reads TGCAGTGCGCCGAACAGGTTTCCCGGGGAGCTGTTTTTT. Its protein is CSAPNRFPGELFF. J is TRBJ2-2 and V is TRBV20-1; D is perhaps TRBD1 (5 bases). The CDR3 consists of 13 residues. CDR1 is DFQATT and CDR2 is SNEGSKA in the germline V gene (reference sequence). Trimming removed 6 bases at V and 6 bases at J, with 14 bases between.

This clonotype came up many times. The rearrangement uses TRBV12-3 or TRBV12-4 and TRBJ2-7; 9 nucleotides match TRBD1. The CDR3 has 17 residues. J lost 0 bases, V lost 1 base, and 7 bases had no gene match. CDR3 sequence (DNA): TGTGCCAGCAGTTTAGGTGTTTGGGACAGGGTCTCCTACGAGCAGTACTTC. Protein product: CASSLGVWDRVSYEQYF.

This clonotype was observed at least ten times. V is TRBV12-3 or TRBV12-4 and J is TRBJ1-5; no definite D call. The V gene lost 3 bases and the J gene lost 3 bases, with 3 bases spanning the gap. The CDR3 is made up of 12 amino acids. CDR3 nucleotides: TGTGCCAGCAGTTTGTACAATCAGCCCCAGCATTTT. This codes for CASSLYNQPQHF.

This sequence joins TRBV7-3 and TRBJ2-5; 10 positions agree with TRBD1. The length of the CDR3 is 15 residues. The ends lost 5 bases at V and 5 bases at J; junction bases unmatched: 8. Per the germline V gene, CDR1 is SGHTA and CDR2 is FQGTGA. Here the CDR3 DNA reads TGTGCCAGCAGCCAGACAGGGGGCATTCGGGAGACCCAGTACTTC. Encoded protein: CASSQTGGIRETQYF.

This clonotype has ten or more counts. The V and J genes are TRBV6-2 or TRBV6-3 and TRBJ2-5; possibly TRBD1 for D (5 bases). Between the trimmed V and J ends, which lost 2 bases and 3 bases, there was a span of 10 bases. The CDR3 spans 14 residues. Germline lookup yields CDR1 MNHEY and CDR2 SVGEGT. The CDR3 DNA reads as TGTGCCAGCAGTTACCCGACAGTAAAAGAGACCCAGTACTTC. This translates into CASSYPTVKETQYF.

This clonotype has ten or more counts. CDR3 residues: CASSLPRSPETQYF. CDR3 nucleotides: TGTGCCAGCAGCCTACCCCGGTCCCCAGAGACCCAGTACTTC. The chain carries TRBV28 and TRBJ2-5; D is unclear. The CDR3 contains 14 residues. Trimming cost V 6 bases and J 4 bases, with 15 bases left between them. Germline V gives CDR1 MDHEN, CDR2 SYDVKM.

This clonotype has a handful of counts. The chain employs TRBV14 and TRBJ2-7, with 10 bases identical to TRBD2. V lost 1 base and J lost 5; bases outside the gene matches: 5. Germline CDR1 reads SGHDN; CDR2 reads FVKESK. The CDR3 totals 15 residues. The CDR3 nucleotides are TGTGCCAGCAGCCAAGTGGGACTAGCGACAGACGAGCAGTACTTC. Protein product: CASSQVGLATDEQYF.

V usage is TRBV28 and J usage is TRBJ2-7, with 10 bases identical to TRBD1. Germline CDR1 MDHEN, CDR2 SYDVKM. This CDR3 contains 16 residues. Trimming cost V 6 bases and J 2 bases; bases outside gene matches: 10. This chain's CDR3 is CASRSPAGTGAYEQYF. CDR3 DNA sequence: TGTGCCAGCAGATCACCCGCCGGGACAGGGGCCTACGAGCAGTACTTC.

This clonotype was counted at least ten times. The V and J genes are TRBV7-8 and TRBJ2-1, with 11 bases lining up with TRBD2. The CDR3 loop spans 15 amino acids. V lost 9 bases to trimming and J lost 4 bases; unmatched junction nucleotides: 8. Per germline, CDR1 SGHVS and CDR2 FQNEAQ. CDR3 in amino acids: CASMNGTSGYNEQFF. DNA of the CDR3: TGTGCCAGTATGAACGGGACTAGCGGTTACAATGAGCAGTTCTTC. The full variable domain, rest sourced from reference TRBV7-8 and TRBJ2-1, is GAGVSQSPRYKVAKRGQDVALRCDPISGHVSLFWYQQALGQGPEFLTYFQNEAQLDKSGLPSDRFFAERPEGSVSTLKIQRTQQEDSAVYLCASMNGTSGYNEQFFGPGTRLTVL.

Many counts were recorded for this clonotype. This chain joins TRBV27 and TRBJ2-7; D perhaps matches TRBD1 (6 bases). Trimming took off 2 bases at V and 4 bases at J, with 12 bases between the two ends. Germline CDR1 is MNHEY and CDR2 is SMNVEV (reference sequence). This CDR3 contains 14 residues. The DNA for the CDR3 is TGTGCCAGCAGTTTAATGGGGGCGTTATACGAGCAGTACTTC. Its protein is CASSLMGALYEQYF.

J is TRBJ1-1 and V is TRBV12-3 or TRBV12-4, with D possibly being TRBD1 (5 bases). CDR3 size: 14 residues. Trimming shortened V by 1 base and J by 3 bases, and 9 bases separated the two germline ends. This CDR3 reads CASSLGSGHTEAFF. In nucleotides, the CDR3 is TGTGCCAGCAGTTTAGGTTCGGGGCACACTGAAGCTTTCTTT.

This clonotype was recorded at least ten times. The CDR3 nucleotides are TGTGCCAGCAGTACGGGACACAACACCGGGGAGCTGTTTTTT. Translated: CASSTGHNTGELFF. The V and J genes are TRBV6-2 or TRBV6-3 and TRBJ2-2, with D perhaps matching TRBD1 (6 bases). The CDR3 has 14 amino acids. Germline lookup yields CDR1 MNHEY and CDR2 SVGEGT. V was shortened by 5 bases and J by 2 bases, with 9 bases between the two germline ends.

This clonotype was seen at least ten times. The rearrangement joins TRBV7-2 to TRBJ1-6, with D unclear. With 2 bases removed from V and 8 bases from J, the gap between germline ends came to 7 bases. The CDR3 runs to 13 residues. Germline CDR1 is SGHTA and CDR2 is FQGNSA. CDR3 loop: CASSLWWDSPLHF. The CDR3 coding sequence is TGTGCCAGCAGCTTATGGTGGGATTCACCCCTCCACTTT.

This clonotype was detected a few times. A read error is possible here, since a much larger clone lies one base away. This chain uses TRBV28 with TRBJ1-5, with 8 bases fitting TRBD1. Looked up from germline, CDR1 is MDHEN and CDR2 is SYDVKM. There are 16 residues in the CDR3. Here the CDR3 reads CASSLFSGGGNQPRHF. The CDR3 nucleotides read TGTGCCAGCAGTTTGTTTTCAGGGGGCGGCAATCAGCCCCGGCATTTT. Full variable domain (outside the CDR3, taken from reference TRBV28 and TRBJ1-5): DVKVTQSSRYLVKRTGEKVFLECVQDMDHENMFWYRQDPGLGLRLIYFSYDVKMKEKGDIPEGYSVSREKKERFSLILESASTNQTSMYLCASSLFSGGGNQPRHFGDGTRLSIL.